The 31 T cell receptor beta chains reported below all come from one sample, sequenced in a study of blood T cell repertoires in COVID-19. Clones were sequenced by immunoSEQ multiplex PCR, and TCRdb holds only the in-frame ones, with some missing. Of roughly 81,000 clones in the sample, 85% to 90% were seen once. The material sequenced was peripheral blood. The receptors were gathered from a man aged 40-50 years with acute or convalescent COVID-19.

In its sample, this clone was seen once. The rearrangement links TRBV10-3 to TRBJ1-3; a possible D gene is TRBD1 (5 bases). From germline, CDR1 is ENHRY and CDR2 SYGVKD. CDR3 length: 13 amino acids. The ends were cut back, 0 bases at V and 9 bases at J, with 9 bases in the middle. The CDR3 coding sequence is TGTGCCATCAGTGAGTCCCAGGGTGGCACCATATATTTT. This gives the protein CAISESQGGTIYF.

The chain employs TRBV7-3 and TRBJ2-5, with 10 bases that match TRBD1. Trimming removed 5 bases from V and 7 bases from J; junction bases left unmatched: 10. The germline V gene encodes CDR1 SGHTA and CDR2 FQGTGA. The CDR3 spans 15 residues. The CDR3 sequence is CASSTGQGDVATQYF. As DNA, the CDR3 is TGTGCCAGCAGCACTGGACAGGGGGATGTGGCGACCCAGTACTTC.

V and J are TRBV9 and TRBJ2-5, with a weak D call TRBD1 (6 bases). This CDR3 has 13 amino acids. CDR1 is SGDLS and CDR2 is YYNGEE in the germline V gene. V lost 3 bases to trimming and J lost 4 bases, with 10 bases between them. CDR3 sequence: CASSGTGSETQYF. CDR3 nucleotides: TGTGCCAGCAGCGGAACAGGGTCAGAGACCCAGTACTTC.

The CDR3 nucleotides read TGTGCCAGCAGCCAACTATCGTCCGGGACAGGGTTTGAGACCCAGTACTTC. It codes for CASSQLSSGTGFETQYF. This sequence joins TRBV3-1 (or the pseudogene TRBV3-2) and TRBJ2-5; TRBD1 matches at 9 bases. The ends lost 2 bases at V and 5 bases at J; junction bases unmatched: 12. This CDR3 is built from 17 residues. CDR1 is LGHDT, CDR2 YNNKEL, per germline (reference sequence).

As for this clone: The junction shows a germline mismatch at one end, possibly a read error. This CDR3 reads CASSVGTGNPEAFF. The CDR3, as DNA: TGTGCCAGCAGCGTAGGGACAGGGAACCCTGAAGCTTTCTTT. The chain uses TRBV9 and TRBJ1-1; 8 bases match TRBD1. This CDR3 has 14 residues. CDR1 and CDR2 from the germline V gene are SGDLS and YYNGEE. Using reference TRBV9 and TRBJ1-1 for the parts outside the CDR3, the full variable domain is DSGVTQTPKHLITATGQRVTLRCSPRSGDLSVYWYQQSLDQGLQFLIQYYNGEERAKGNILERFSAQQFPDLHSELNLSSLELGDSALYFCASSVGTGNPEAFFGQGTRLTVV.

The gene calls are TRBV7-8 and TRBJ2-7, with D tentatively TRBD1 (6 bases). The CDR3 spans 13 residues. V was cut by 5 bases and J by 6 bases, with 14 bases left in between. Germline CDR1 SGHVS, CDR2 FQNEAQ. The CDR3 sequence is CASSLTGASEQYF. In DNA form, the CDR3 reads TGTGCCAGCAGCCTGACAGGTGCGAGCGAGCAGTACTTC.

This rearrangement joins TRBV11-2 to TRBJ2-1, with D possibly being TRBD2 (6 bases). The CDR3 spans 17 residues. V gave up 3 bases and J gave up 4 bases, with 19 bases separating them. Germline values: CDR1 SGHAT, CDR2 FQNNGV. CDR3 sequence reads: CASSLANPGLQYNEQFF. The DNA for the CDR3 is TGTGCCAGCAGCTTGGCTAATCCGGGACTTCAGTACAATGAGCAGTTCTTC.

This chain joins TRBV9 and TRBJ2-7, with 9 bases identical to TRBD1. The CDR3 is 14 residues long. The ends lost 4 bases at V and 6 bases at J; junction bases unmatched: 8. Germline loops: CDR1 SGDLS, CDR2 YYNGEE. The CDR3 protein is CASSTRDREAEQYF. The CDR3 DNA reads TGTGCCAGCAGCACACGGGACAGGGAGGCCGAGCAGTACTTC. Using reference TRBV9 and TRBJ2-7 for the parts outside the CDR3, the full variable domain is DSGVTQTPKHLITATGQRVTLRCSPRSGDLSVYWYQQSLDQGLQFLIQYYNGEERAKGNILERFSAQQFPDLHSELNLSSLELGDSALYFCASSTRDREAEQYFGPGTRLTVT.

The chain links TRBV30 to TRBJ2-1; perhaps TRBD2 as D (7 bases). The CDR3 spans 15 residues. Germline values: CDR1 GTSNPN, CDR2 SVGIG (reference sequence). V dropped 1 base and J dropped 7 bases, with 17 bases sitting between them. CDR3: CAWSGEGGPLNEQFF. The CDR3 DNA reads TGTGCCTGGAGTGGGGAGGGGGGCCCGTTGAATGAGCAGTTCTTC.

The V and J genes are TRBV7-2 and TRBJ2-1, with 7 bases fitting TRBD1. The CDR3 runs to 14 residues. Germline V gene sequence: CDR1 SGHTA, CDR2 FQGNSA. With 5 bases clipped from V and 3 bases from J, the junction kept 4 bases outside the gene matches. The CDR3 DNA is TGTGCCAGCAGCATGACAGGGATCTACAATGAGCAGTTCTTC. Translating it yields CASSMTGIYNEQFF.

The chain combines TRBV10-3 with TRBJ1-3; TRBD1 matches 8 bases. J was trimmed by 2 bases and V by 3 bases; bases with no gene match: 3. The CDR3 has 15 residues. The germline CDR1 and CDR2 sequences are ENHRY and SYGVKD. The CDR3 loop is CAISEGQGPGNTIYF. CDR3 sequence (DNA): TGTGCCATCAGTGAAGGACAGGGACCTGGAAACACCATATATTTT.

V gene TRBV19 combines with J gene TRBJ1-5, with 12 bases fitting TRBD1. Looked up from germline, CDR1 is LNHDA and CDR2 is SQIVND (reference sequence). The CDR3 is made up of 18 amino acids. V shed 4 bases and J 4 bases; nucleotides not matched to a gene: 11. For the CDR3, the DNA is TGTGCCAGTAGTACCACTCCGGGACAGGGGGCCCGGAATCAGCCCCAGCATTTT. Protein: CASSTTPGQGARNQPQHF.

This clone appeared a single time. V is TRBV19 and J is TRBJ2-6; D uncertain. The germline V and J ends were trimmed by 3 bases and 0 bases, with 21 bases remaining between them. Germline V gene lookup returns CDR1 LNHDA and CDR2 SQIVND (reference sequence). This CDR3 is 20 amino acids long. CDR3 in amino acids: CASSIRNQVPITSGANVLTF. CDR3 bases: TGTGCCAGTAGTATTCGGAATCAGGTCCCGATAACCTCTGGGGCCAACGTCCTGACTTTC.

This clone was recorded only once. The chain uses TRBV7-2 and TRBJ2-3; 8 bases fit TRBD2. The germline V gene encodes CDR1 SGHTA and CDR2 FQGNSA. The trim removed 1 base at V and 14 bases at J, leaving 11 bases unmatched. The CDR3 is 14 residues long. CDR3 sequence: CASSLVLGTSGLYF. DNA of the CDR3: TGTGCCAGCAGCTTAGTTTTAGGGACTAGTGGGCTGTATTTT. Based on the CDR3 plus reference TRBV7-2 and TRBJ2-3, the full variable domain is GAGVSQSPSNKVTEKGKDVELRCDPISGHTALYWYRQSLGQGLEFLIYFQGNSAPDKSGLPSDRFSAERTGGSVSTLTIQRTQQEDSAVYLCASSLVLGTSGLYFGPGTRLTVL.

This clone was detected a few times. DNA of the CDR3: TGCGCCAGCAGCTTCGCAGATGGGAGAAATCCAACTAATGAAAAACTGTTTTTT. Protein sequence: CASSFADGRNPTNEKLFF. J is TRBJ1-4 and V is TRBV5-1; D is uncertain. Germline assignment: CDR1 SGHRS and CDR2 YFSETQ. Between the trimmed V and J ends, which lost 2 bases and 0 bases, there was a span of 17 bases. The CDR3 extends over 18 amino acids.

This chain uses TRBV5-1 with TRBJ1-4, with 7 nucleotides matching TRBD1. Germline V CDR1 and CDR2: SGHRS, YFSETQ. J lost 8 bases, V lost 4 bases, and 8 bases had no gene match. This CDR3 has 14 amino acids. The CDR3: CASSPTGTREKLFF. CDR3 DNA sequence: TGCGCCAGCAGCCCGACAGGGACAAGGGAAAAACTGTTTTTT.

The V gene is TRBV5-1, the J gene TRBJ2-7, with D maybe TRBD2 (5 bases). V was pared by 4 bases and J by 0 bases, with 14 bases between. Germline V lookup: CDR1 SGHRS, CDR2 YFSETQ. This CDR3 comprises 15 residues. Here the CDR3 reads CASSAGISSSYEQYF. The CDR3 DNA reads TGCGCCAGCAGCGCCGGGATTTCTAGCTCCTACGAGCAGTACTTC.

The chain is built from TRBV7-2 and TRBJ1-4, with D tentatively TRBD1 (5 bases). V was cut by 2 bases and J by 8 bases, with 9 bases left in between. The CDR3 spans 13 residues. The germline V gene encodes CDR1 SGHTA and CDR2 FQGNSA. The CDR3 sequence is CASSLNRREKLFF. The CDR3 coding sequence is TGTGCCAGCAGCTTAAACAGGAGAGAAAAACTGTTTTTT.

The V gene is TRBV7-9, the J gene TRBJ2-7, with 14 bases matching TRBD2. V lost 5 bases and J lost 7; bases outside the gene matches: 4. The length of the CDR3 is 14 residues. Per the germline V gene, CDR1 is SEHNR and CDR2 is FQNEAQ (reference sequence). CDR3 nucleotide sequence: TGTGCCAGCAGCCCCGGACTAGCGGGAGGAGAGCAGTACTTC. The encoded protein is CASSPGLAGGEQYF.

The chain combines TRBV6-5 with TRBJ1-1; the match to TRBD1 covers 7 bases. J was trimmed by 5 bases and V by 5 bases; bases with no gene match: 8. Germline-derived CDR1 and CDR2 are MNHEY and SVGAGI. This CDR3 spans 14 amino acids. The chain's CDR3 is CASSTGDSRTEAFF. CDR3 nucleotide sequence: TGTGCCAGCAGTACCGGGGACAGTAGGACTGAAGCTTTCTTT.

The chain links TRBV11-3 to TRBJ1-1, with 9 bases lining up with TRBD1. Looked up from germline, CDR1 is SGHNT and CDR2 is YENEEA. Trimming at V came to 5 bases and at J to 3 bases, leaving 7 bases not matched to a gene. This CDR3 comprises 15 residues. The CDR3 DNA follows: TGTGCCAGCAGCGAGGGGACAGGGCTGGACACTGAAGCTTTCTTT. This gives the protein CASSEGTGLDTEAFF.

The rearrangement uses TRBV30 and TRBJ2-7; 9 nucleotides line up with TRBD2. CDR1 and CDR2 (germline): GTSNPN, SVGIG (reference sequence). V trimming: 2 bases; J trimming: 5 bases; junction bases outside the gene matches: 25. This CDR3 comprises 20 residues. The DNA of the CDR3 is TGTGCCTGGAGTCGGGCCCTTATTCTAGCGGGGCAGGACTTCCTTGACGAGCAGTACTTC. Translated: CAWSRALILAGQDFLDEQYF.

V usage is TRBV29-1 and J usage is TRBJ1-4, with 8 bases identical to TRBD1. With V trimmed by 6 bases and J by 6 bases, 9 bases remained unmatched. Germline V gives CDR1 SQVTM, CDR2 ANQGSEA. This CDR3 is 14 amino acids long. In DNA form, the CDR3 reads TGCAGCGTCACAGGGGGTGCAGTAGATGAAAAACTGTTTTTT. It is translated as CSVTGGAVDEKLFF.

The rearrangement joins TRBV7-9 to TRBJ2-2; TRBD2 agrees at 11 bases. The V gene's germline CDR1 is SEHNR and CDR2 FQNEAQ (reference sequence). The CDR3 is 16 residues long. With 5 bases clipped from V and 6 bases from J, the junction kept 8 bases outside the gene matches. In nucleotides, the CDR3 is TGTGCCAGCAGCAAGACTAGCGGGGCGACCTCCGGGGAGCTGTTTTTT. Amino acids: CASSKTSGATSGELFF.

This clone was detected only a few times. This rearrangement joins TRBV6-5 to TRBJ1-1, with 9 bases that match TRBD1. The ends lost 8 bases at V and 1 base at J; junction bases unmatched: 8. The CDR3 contains 15 residues. The germline V gene has CDR1 MNHEY and CDR2 SVGAGI. The CDR3 loop is CASYRGRIQNTEAFF. The DNA of the CDR3 is TGTGCCAGCTACAGGGGGCGGATTCAGAACACTGAAGCTTTCTTT.

The V and J genes are TRBV6-6 and TRBJ1-6; D is ambiguous. V was clipped by 7 bases and J by 7 bases, with 11 bases between them. CDR1 and CDR2 (germline): MNHNY, SVGAGI (reference sequence). The CDR3 covers 13 residues. The CDR3 spells CASKRVLNSPLHF. The DNA of the CDR3 is TGTGCCAGCAAGAGGGTGTTGAATTCACCCCTCCACTTT.

The chain combines TRBV5-1 with TRBJ2-5; D is ambiguous. Germline CDR1 and CDR2: SGHRS and YFSETQ. The CDR3 has 13 residues. V gave up 2 bases and J gave up 3 bases, with 8 bases separating them. The CDR3 DNA is TGCGCCAGCAGCTTCCCTAGTGAAGAGACCCAGTACTTC. This sequence encodes CASSFPSEETQYF.

J is TRBJ1-1 and V is TRBV7-8; 10 bases match TRBD1. Looked up from germline, CDR1 is SGHVS and CDR2 is FQNEAQ. Unmatched junction bases numbered 7, after V lost 4 bases and J lost 2 bases. The CDR3 extends over 16 amino acids. This CDR3 is CASSSRDRGSNTEAFF. CDR3 DNA sequence: TGTGCCAGCAGCTCCCGGGACAGGGGAAGTAACACTGAAGCTTTCTTT.

The rearrangement uses TRBV29-1 and TRBJ2-1, with 9 bases aligning to TRBD2. CDR1 is SQVTM, CDR2 ANQGSEA, per germline. The CDR3 consists of 14 residues. After removal of 4 bases from V and 9 bases from J, the junction contained 10 bases not matched to a gene. The CDR3 is CSVGASGTVGEQFF. The CDR3 DNA is TGCAGCGTTGGTGCTAGCGGGACGGTCGGTGAGCAGTTCTTC.

V usage is TRBV5-3 and J usage is TRBJ2-7; D unclear. TRBV5-3 carries the ORF label, with uncertain function. The CDR3 loop spans 14 amino acids. Trimming stripped 5 bases from V and 6 bases from J, with 18 bases between. The CDR3 nucleotides are TGTGCCAGAAGTCATCCGCGTGTCCTATCCGAGCAGTACTTC. Protein sequence: CARSHPRVLSEQYF.

The CDR3 nucleotides are TGTGCCAGCAGTCTTTGGGCGTACGAGCAGTACTTC. This encodes CASSLWAYEQYF. This chain links TRBV25-1 with TRBJ2-7; D not certain. Germline V CDR1 and CDR2: MGHDK, SYGVNS. V was trimmed by 5 bases and J by 4 bases, leaving 9 bases between them. The CDR3 covers 12 residues.